The present TCR beta chain was sequenced within a study of blood T cell repertoires in COVID-19. Across the study: The United States, Italy and Spain provided the acute and convalescent COVID-19 samples. PBMCs, B-cell-depleted T cells, or T cells provided the cDNA or gDNA that made up the material.

The CDR3 is made up of 14 amino acids. Per germline, CDR1 SGHTA and CDR2 FQGNSA. V lost 0 bases and J lost 11, with 16 bases in between. TCRdb's copy holds only in-frame clones and misses some; the assay was immunoSEQ multiplex PCR. The sample carries approximately 46,000 clones, roughly 88% recorded once. The TCR sequence derives from a human donor in a cohort sampled during active COVID-19. The chain couples TRBV7-2 to TRBJ1-1; no clear D. The specimen sequenced was peripheral blood. The CDR3: CASSLAMTAQRAFF. The CDR3 coding sequence is TGTGCCAGCAGCTTAGCGATGACGGCTCAGCGGGCTTTCTTT.